The 26 T cell receptor beta chains below were found in one sample sequenced in a study of blood T cell repertoires in COVID-19. Measured with immunoSEQ multiplex PCR; TCRdb has only the in-frame clones, and not every one. The sample records over 150,000 clones, approximately 85% being singletons. Sequenced material: peripheral blood. The source of these receptors is a woman in her sixties or seventies with COVID-19, enrolled during active disease.

V and J are TRBV9 and TRBJ1-2; 11 bases are shared with TRBD1. The CDR3 contains 14 residues. CDR1 and CDR2 from the germline V gene are SGDLS and YYNGEE. Germline trimming cut 4 bases from V and 7 bases from J; bases unmatched to any gene: 6. The chain's CDR3 is CASSPGQGAPGYTF. CDR3 coding DNA: TGTGCCAGCAGCCCAGGACAGGGGGCGCCTGGCTACACCTTC.

This chain links TRBV19 with TRBJ1-4, with D possibly matching TRBD1 (5 bases). V dropped 6 bases and J dropped 2 bases, with 16 bases sitting between them. The germline gives CDR1 LNHDA, CDR2 SQIVND (reference sequence). CDR3 length: 16 amino acids. The CDR3 DNA follows: TGTGCCAGTAGCCGCCGGATTGGGGGGACTAATGAAAAACTGTTTTTT. Residues: CASSRRIGGTNEKLFF.

This sequence joins TRBV6-5 and TRBJ1-2; 7 bases agree with TRBD1. There are 13 residues in the CDR3. Germline V gene data show CDR1 as MNHEY and CDR2 as SVGAGI. V lost 5 bases and J lost 4; bases outside the gene matches: 4. DNA for the CDR3: TGTGCCAGCAGTCTTGGACAGGCCTATGGCTACACCTTC. It codes for CASSLGQAYGYTF.

The chain joins TRBV11-2 to TRBJ1-4; 7 nucleotides align to TRBD1. The CDR3 sequence is 15 residues long. CDR1 is SGHAT and CDR2 is FQNNGV in the germline V gene. V gave up 2 bases and J gave up 8 bases; unmatched junction bases: 8. CDR3 DNA sequence: TGTGCCAGCAGCTTAAACGCAGGGGGGTGGGAAAAACTGTTTTTT. It encodes CASSLNAGGWEKLFF.

The chain employs TRBV7-3 and TRBJ2-1, with 9 bases lining up with TRBD2. The CDR3 consists of 16 residues. Per germline, CDR1 SGHTA and CDR2 FQGTGA. V dropped 1 base and J dropped 10; count of bases not matched to a gene: 11. The CDR3 protein is CASSLKGTSRRQEQFF. CDR3 coding DNA: TGTGCCAGCAGCTTAAAGGGGACTAGCCGACGTCAGGAGCAGTTCTTC.

V and J are TRBV3-1 (or the pseudogene TRBV3-2) and TRBJ1-6, with 9 bases matching TRBD1. Germline V gives CDR1 LGHDT, CDR2 YNNKEL (reference sequence). V was clipped by 0 bases and J by 7 bases; unmatched bases: 4. This CDR3 region has 16 residues. The CDR3: CASSQDKGTGNSPLHF. CDR3 sequence (DNA): TGTGCCAGCAGCCAAGATAAGGGGACAGGGAATTCACCCCTCCACTTT.

V is TRBV6-5 and J is TRBJ1-1; D remains unclear. The germline V gene encodes CDR1 MNHEY and CDR2 SVGAGI. This CDR3 is 11 amino acids long. Trimming took 9 bases from V and 3 from J, leaving 8 bases between them. The CDR3 coding sequence is TGTGCCAGTATCGGGTACACTGAAGCTTTCTTT. Residues: CASIGYTEAFF.

The J gene is TRBJ1-2, the V gene TRBV27; TRBD1 is a possible D gene (6 bases). CDR1 is MNHEY and CDR2 is SMNVEV in the germline V gene (reference sequence). The CDR3 covers 15 residues. The V gene lost 2 bases and the J gene lost 6 bases, with 16 bases spanning the gap. CDR3 in DNA: TGTGCCAGCAGTTTACTTCCAGGACAGATTAATGGCTACACCTTC. This gives the protein CASSLLPGQINGYTF.

The chain carries TRBV27 and TRBJ2-1, with 8 bases lining up with TRBD1. The CDR3 consists of 16 residues. The trim removed 6 bases at V and 11 bases at J, leaving 18 bases unmatched. Germline assignment: CDR1 MNHEY and CDR2 SMNVEV (reference sequence). CDR3 DNA sequence: TGTGCCAGCAGCTCGAAGACCGGGACAGGTATTTTTCAGCAGTTCTTC. Residues: CASSSKTGTGIFQQFF.

The chain couples TRBV7-8 to TRBJ2-1, with TRBD2 matching 16 bases. This CDR3 has 19 residues. The germline gives CDR1 SGHVS, CDR2 FQNEAQ. The J segment lost 0 bases and the V segment lost 4 bases, leaving 6 bases of the junction unmatched. CDR3 sequence (DNA): TGTGCCAGCAGCTCGGGACTAGCGGGAGGGCCCAGCTCCTACAATGAGCAGTTCTTC. Translation gives CASSSGLAGGPSSYNEQFF. Variable domain in full (rest from reference TRBV7-8 and TRBJ2-1): GAGVSQSPRYKVAKRGQDVALRCDPISGHVSLFWYQQALGQGPEFLTYFQNEAQLDKSGLPSDRFFAERPEGSVSTLKIQRTQQEDSAVYLCASSSGLAGGPSSYNEQFFGPGTRLTVL.

V is TRBV24-1 and J is TRBJ2-1; 10 bases align to TRBD1. This CDR3 is built from 15 residues. V trimming: 3 bases; J trimming: 6 bases; junction bases outside the gene matches: 4. CDR1 KGHDR and CDR2 SFDVKD come from the germline V gene. The CDR3 DNA is TGTGCCACCAGTGATCGGACAGGGGGGATCAATGAGCAGTTCTTC. Its protein is CATSDRTGGINEQFF.

V usage is TRBV13 and J usage is TRBJ1-2; the match to TRBD1 covers 9 bases. CDR3 length: 13 amino acids. Losses at the gene ends were 4 bases for V and 6 bases for J; bases not matched to a gene: 3. Germline loops: CDR1 PRHDT, CDR2 FYEKMQ (reference sequence). The CDR3 is CASSYWTGDGYTF. In DNA, the CDR3 is TGTGCCAGCAGCTATTGGACAGGGGATGGCTACACCTTC. Together with reference TRBV13 and TRBJ1-2, the CDR3 gives the full variable domain: AAGVIQSPRHLIKEKRETATLKCYPIPRHDTVYWYQQGPGQDPQFLISFYEKMQSDKGSIPDRFSAQQFSDYHSELNMSSLELGDSALYFCASSYWTGDGYTFGSGTRLTVV.

The J gene is TRBJ1-3, the V gene TRBV19; the D is unclear. The CDR3 totals 11 residues. Germline V gene data show CDR1 as LNHDA and CDR2 as SQIVND (reference sequence). CDR3 nucleotide sequence: TGTGGAAGCCGCTCTGGAAACACCATATATTTT. Residues: CGSRSGNTIYF.

The chain joins TRBV6-2 or TRBV6-3 to TRBJ1-2; D perhaps matches TRBD1 (5 bases). Trimming cost V 0 bases and J 1 base, with 12 bases left between them. The CDR3 covers 16 residues. In germline, CDR1 is MNHEY, CDR2 SVGEGT. DNA for the CDR3: TGTGCCAGCAGTTACTCCTCCGGGACTCTTAACTATGGCTACACCTTC. Amino acids: CASSYSSGTLNYGYTF.

This clone came up once. V and J are TRBV9 and TRBJ1-2; D might be TRBD1 (5 bases). Trimming pared 0 bases from V and 1 base from J, leaving 7 bases between. Germline-derived CDR1 and CDR2 are SGDLS and YYNGEE. This CDR3 comprises 14 residues. The CDR3 bases are TGTGCCAGCAGCGTAGACGGGGGTAACTATGGCTACACCTTC. Encoded protein: CASSVDGGNYGYTF.

The chain couples TRBV14 to TRBJ1-2; D perhaps matches TRBD1 (6 bases). V shed 0 bases and J shed 5 bases, with 16 bases lying between them. CDR3 size: 16 residues. Germline lookup yields CDR1 SGHDN and CDR2 FVKESK. CDR3 loop: CASSQELGALTYGYTF. CDR3 DNA: TGTGCCAGCAGCCAAGAACTGGGGGCCCTGACTTATGGCTACACCTTC.

The DNA of the CDR3 is TGTGCCAGCAGCTTCGCAGGGGCCACTGAAGCTTTCTTT. Translation: CASSFAGATEAFF. The chain combines TRBV7-8 with TRBJ1-1; weak D call: TRBD1 (6 bases). Trimming left V 3 bases short and J 4 bases short, with 9 bases between. The V gene's germline CDR1 is SGHVS and CDR2 FQNEAQ. This CDR3 region has 13 residues.

This chain joins TRBV5-4 and TRBJ2-5, with D tentatively TRBD2 (7 bases). The germline V gene encodes CDR1 SGHNT and CDR2 YYREEE (reference sequence). V was shortened by 6 bases and J by 3 bases, with 12 bases between the two germline ends. The CDR3 totals 13 residues. CDR3 coding DNA: TGTGCCAGCACCAAGGGGGGGGAAGAGACCCAGTACTTC. Residues: CASTKGGEETQYF.

DNA of the CDR3: TGTGCCAGCAGTTCGGGACTAGCGGGAAGTAATGAGCAGTTCTTC. Translation: CASSSGLAGSNEQFF. The J gene is TRBJ2-1, the V gene TRBV6-2 or TRBV6-3; 13 bases map to TRBD2. Trimming removed 4 bases from V and 7 bases from J; junction bases left unmatched: 4. Germline CDR1 and CDR2: MNHEY and SVGEGT. This CDR3 is 15 amino acids long.

This clone was recorded at least ten times. The rearrangement uses TRBV11-2 and TRBJ1-2; perhaps TRBD1 as D (5 bases). This CDR3 comprises 14 residues. Per the germline V gene, CDR1 is SGHAT and CDR2 is FQNNGV. V lost 4 bases, J lost 6 bases, and 15 bases lay in between. The CDR3 spells CASSSDQGIDGYTF. The CDR3 nucleotides read TGTGCCAGCAGCTCCGACCAGGGTATCGATGGCTACACCTTC. Full variable domain (missing parts from reference TRBV11-2 and TRBJ1-2): EAGVAQSPRYKIIEKRQSVAFWCNPISGHATLYWYQQILGQGPKLLIQFQNNGVVDDSQLPKDRFSAERLKGVDSTLKIQPAKLEDSAVYLCASSSDQGIDGYTFGSGTRLTVV.

The chain carries TRBV2 and TRBJ1-1, with D possibly matching TRBD1 (5 bases). The V end was cut by 6 bases, the J end by 2 bases, with 13 bases between. The CDR3 runs 14 residues. The germline V gene has CDR1 SNHLY and CDR2 FYNNEI. The CDR3 bases are TGTGCCAGCAGCGTAGACGGGGGAAACACTGAAGCTTTCTTT. It yields the protein CASSVDGGNTEAFF.

This chain connects TRBV27 to TRBJ1-5; 9 nucleotides line up with TRBD1. V gave up 4 bases and J gave up 3 bases; unmatched junction bases: 4. This CDR3 region has 15 residues. Germline-derived CDR1 and CDR2 are MNHEY and SMNVEV (reference sequence). The CDR3 loop is CASSSGTGYNQPQHF. The CDR3, as DNA: TGTGCCAGCAGTTCCGGGACAGGGTACAATCAGCCCCAGCATTTT.

This clone was found once. The chain has TRBV7-2 and TRBJ1-2, with 8 bases that match TRBD1. This CDR3 region has 17 residues. Germline V lookup: CDR1 SGHTA, CDR2 FQGNSA. The V gene end was trimmed by 5 bases and the J gene end by 5 bases; junction bases not matched to a gene: 16. The CDR3 DNA is TGTGCCAGCAGCCTGAGCATACGAGGACAGGGCAGATATGGCTACACCTTC. This encodes CASSLSIRGQGRYGYTF.

The V and J genes are TRBV19 and TRBJ2-1, with TRBD2 matching 14 bases. Germline loops: CDR1 LNHDA, CDR2 SQIVND (reference sequence). CDR3 length: 15 residues. Trimming took 7 bases from V and 6 from J; bases not matched to a gene: 5. The CDR3 nucleotides are TGTGCCAGTATCGGACTAGCGGGGGGCAGCAATGAGCAGTTCTTC. Its translation is CASIGLAGGSNEQFF.

The V call is TRBV6-4, the J call TRBJ1-5; 7 bases are shared with TRBD1. Germline CDR1 and CDR2: MRHNA and SNTAGT. CDR3 length: 13 amino acids. V gave up 6 bases and J gave up 5 bases; unmatched junction bases: 4. The CDR3 protein is CASSADRDQPQHF. CDR3 coding DNA: TGTGCCAGCAGCGCCGACAGGGATCAGCCCCAGCATTTT.

The count of this clone is one. The J gene is TRBJ2-1, the V gene TRBV18, with 9 bases that match TRBD1. The CDR3 loop spans 13 amino acids. Germline CDR1 and CDR2: KGHSH and LQKENI. V trimming: 4 bases; J trimming: 6 bases; junction bases outside the gene matches: 1. The CDR3 DNA reads TGTGCCAGCTCACAGGACAGGGGCAATGAGCAGTTCTTC. Translation: CASSQDRGNEQFF.